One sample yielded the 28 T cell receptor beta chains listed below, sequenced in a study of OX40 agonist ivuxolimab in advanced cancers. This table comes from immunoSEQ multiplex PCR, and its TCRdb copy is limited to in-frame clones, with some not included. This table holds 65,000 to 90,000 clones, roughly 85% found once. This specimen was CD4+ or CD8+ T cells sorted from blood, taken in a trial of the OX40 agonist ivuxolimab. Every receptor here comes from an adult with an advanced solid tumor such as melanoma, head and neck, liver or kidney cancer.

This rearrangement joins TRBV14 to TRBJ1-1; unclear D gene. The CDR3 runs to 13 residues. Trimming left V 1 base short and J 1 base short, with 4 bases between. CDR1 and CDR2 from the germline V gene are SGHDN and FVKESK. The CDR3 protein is CASSQVRNTEAFF. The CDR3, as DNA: TGTGCCAGCAGCCAAGTCAGGAACACTGAAGCTTTCTTT.

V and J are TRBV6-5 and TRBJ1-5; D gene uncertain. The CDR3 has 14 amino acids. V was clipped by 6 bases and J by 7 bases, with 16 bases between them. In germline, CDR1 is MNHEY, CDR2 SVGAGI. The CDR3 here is CASSPAPNGQPQHF. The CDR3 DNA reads TGTGCCAGCAGCCCCGCACCCAATGGGCAGCCCCAGCATTTT.

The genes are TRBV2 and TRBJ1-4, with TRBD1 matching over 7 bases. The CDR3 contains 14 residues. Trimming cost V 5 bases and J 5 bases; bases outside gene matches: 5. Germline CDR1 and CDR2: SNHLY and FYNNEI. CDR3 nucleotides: TGTGCCAGCAGTCGGGACAGCCTGAATGAAAAACTGTTTTTT. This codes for CASSRDSLNEKLFF.

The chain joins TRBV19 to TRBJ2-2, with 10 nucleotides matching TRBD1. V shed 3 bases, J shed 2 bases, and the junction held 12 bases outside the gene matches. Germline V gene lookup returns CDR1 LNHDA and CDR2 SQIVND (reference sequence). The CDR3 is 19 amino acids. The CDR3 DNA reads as TGTGCCAGTAGTATGGGACAGGGGATCGGGGTGACAAACACCGGGGAGCTGTTTTTT. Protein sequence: CASSMGQGIGVTNTGELFF.

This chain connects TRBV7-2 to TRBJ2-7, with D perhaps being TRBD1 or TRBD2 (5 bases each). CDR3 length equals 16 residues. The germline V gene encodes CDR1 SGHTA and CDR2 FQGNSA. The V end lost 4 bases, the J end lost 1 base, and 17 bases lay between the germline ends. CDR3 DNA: TGTGCCAGCAGCTCACCCTGGGGGACGGGGTCCTACGAGCAGTACTTC. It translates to CASSSPWGTGSYEQYF.

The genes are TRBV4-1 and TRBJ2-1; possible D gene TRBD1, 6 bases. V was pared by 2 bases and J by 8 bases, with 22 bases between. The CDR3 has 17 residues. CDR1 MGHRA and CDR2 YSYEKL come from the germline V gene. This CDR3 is CASSQPMGAGGVHEQFF. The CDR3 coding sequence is TGCGCCAGCAGCCAACCAATGGGGGCGGGTGGGGTCCATGAGCAGTTCTTC.

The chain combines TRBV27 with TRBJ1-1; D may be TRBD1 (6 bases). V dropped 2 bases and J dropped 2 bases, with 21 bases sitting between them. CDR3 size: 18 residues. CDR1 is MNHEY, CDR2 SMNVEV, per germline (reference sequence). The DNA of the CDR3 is TGTGCCAGCAGTTTACCCGAATCGGAGGGAGGGGGAAACACTGAAGCTTTCTTT. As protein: CASSLPESEGGGNTEAFF.

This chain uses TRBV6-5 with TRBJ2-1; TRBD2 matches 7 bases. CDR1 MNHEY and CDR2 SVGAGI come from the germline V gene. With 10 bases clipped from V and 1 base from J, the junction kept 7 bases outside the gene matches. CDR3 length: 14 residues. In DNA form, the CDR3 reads TGTGCCACCAGCGGGGAGTCTTCCTACAATGAGCAGTTCTTC. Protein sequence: CATSGESSYNEQFF.

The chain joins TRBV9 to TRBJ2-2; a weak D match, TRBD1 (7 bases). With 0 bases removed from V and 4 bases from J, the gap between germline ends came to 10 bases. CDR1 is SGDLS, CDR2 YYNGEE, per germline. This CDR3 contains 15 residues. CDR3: CASSVGQGGTGELFF. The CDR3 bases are TGTGCCAGCAGCGTAGGGCAGGGGGGCACCGGGGAGCTGTTTTTT. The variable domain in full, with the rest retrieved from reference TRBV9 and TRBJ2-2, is DSGVTQTPKHLITATGQRVTLRCSPRSGDLSVYWYQQSLDQGLQFLIQYYNGEERAKGNILERFSAQQFPDLHSELNLSSLELGDSALYFCASSVGQGGTGELFFGEGSRLTVL.

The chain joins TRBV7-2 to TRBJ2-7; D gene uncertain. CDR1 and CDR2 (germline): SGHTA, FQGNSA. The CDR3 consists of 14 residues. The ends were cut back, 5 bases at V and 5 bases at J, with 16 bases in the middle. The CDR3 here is CASSTLRASNEQYF. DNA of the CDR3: TGTGCCAGCAGCACCCTTCGGGCGTCGAACGAGCAGTACTTC. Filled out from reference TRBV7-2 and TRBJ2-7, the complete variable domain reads GAGVSQSPSNKVTEKGKDVELRCDPISGHTALYWYRQSLGQGLEFLIYFQGNSAPDKSGLPSDRFSAERTGGSVSTLTIQRTQQEDSAVYLCASSTLRASNEQYFGPGTRLTVT.

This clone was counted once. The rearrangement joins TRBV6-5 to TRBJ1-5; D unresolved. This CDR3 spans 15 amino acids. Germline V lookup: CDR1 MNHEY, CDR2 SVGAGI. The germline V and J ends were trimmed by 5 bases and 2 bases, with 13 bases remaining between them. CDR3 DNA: TGTGCCAGCAGTAGAAGGTTCCATGGCAATCAGCCCCAGCATTTT. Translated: CASSRRFHGNQPQHF.

This CDR3 is CASSLTGISTDTQYF. The DNA of the CDR3 is TGCGCCAGCAGCTTGACAGGGATTAGCACAGATACGCAGTATTTT. This rearrangement joins TRBV5-1 to TRBJ2-3; D may be TRBD1 (6 bases). This CDR3 has 15 amino acids. V dropped 1 base and J dropped 0 bases, with 9 bases sitting between them. The germline V gene has CDR1 SGHRS and CDR2 YFSETQ.

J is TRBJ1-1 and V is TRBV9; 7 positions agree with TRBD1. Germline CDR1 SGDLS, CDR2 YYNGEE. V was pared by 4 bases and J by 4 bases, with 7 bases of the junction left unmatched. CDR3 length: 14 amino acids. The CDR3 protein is CASSPETGSTEAFF. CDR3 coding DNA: TGTGCCAGCAGCCCAGAGACAGGGAGCACTGAAGCTTTCTTT.

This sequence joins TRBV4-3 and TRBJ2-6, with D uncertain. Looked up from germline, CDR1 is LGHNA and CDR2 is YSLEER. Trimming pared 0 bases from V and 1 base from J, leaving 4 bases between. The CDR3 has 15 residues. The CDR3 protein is CASSQEGSGANVLTF. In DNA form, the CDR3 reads TGCGCCAGCAGCCAAGAAGGATCTGGGGCCAACGTCCTGACTTTC.

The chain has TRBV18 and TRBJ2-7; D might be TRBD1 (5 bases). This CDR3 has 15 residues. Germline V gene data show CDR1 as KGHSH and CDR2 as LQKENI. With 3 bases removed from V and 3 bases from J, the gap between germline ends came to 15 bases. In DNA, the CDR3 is TGTGCCAGCTCACCGTTGGGGCAGACTCGCTACGAGCAGTACTTC. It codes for CASSPLGQTRYEQYF.

The CDR3 protein is CAATADTNYGYTF. CDR3 DNA sequence: TGTGCCGCCACAGCCGATACCAACTATGGCTACACCTTC. This chain uses TRBV10-3 with TRBJ1-2; no clear D. CDR1 and CDR2 (germline): ENHRY, SYGVKD. V lost 11 bases, J lost 2 bases, and 15 bases lay in between. This CDR3 region has 13 residues.

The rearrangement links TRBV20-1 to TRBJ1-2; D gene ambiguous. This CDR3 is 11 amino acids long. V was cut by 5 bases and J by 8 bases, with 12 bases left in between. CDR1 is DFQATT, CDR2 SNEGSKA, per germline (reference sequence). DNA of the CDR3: TGCAGTGCTCCAATGACCCGAGGCTACACCTTC. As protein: CSAPMTRGYTF.

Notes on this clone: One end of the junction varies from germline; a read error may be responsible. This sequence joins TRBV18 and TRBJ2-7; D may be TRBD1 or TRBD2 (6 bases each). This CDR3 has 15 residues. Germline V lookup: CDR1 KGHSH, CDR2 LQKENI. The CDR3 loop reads CASSPPRGQPYEQYF. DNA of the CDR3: TGTGCCAGCTCTCCACCTCGGGGGCAGCCCTACGAGCAGTACTTC.

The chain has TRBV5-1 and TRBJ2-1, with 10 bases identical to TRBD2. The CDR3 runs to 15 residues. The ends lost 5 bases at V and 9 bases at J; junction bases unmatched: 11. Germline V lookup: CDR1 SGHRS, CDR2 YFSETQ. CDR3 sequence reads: CASRTSGASIGEQFF. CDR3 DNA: TGCGCCAGCAGAACTAGCGGGGCCTCCATCGGTGAGCAGTTCTTC.

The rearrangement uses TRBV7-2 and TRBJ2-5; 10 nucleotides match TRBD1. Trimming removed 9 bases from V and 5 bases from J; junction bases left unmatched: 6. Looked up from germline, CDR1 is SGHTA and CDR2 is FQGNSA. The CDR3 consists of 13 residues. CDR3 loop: CASRDRGGETQYF. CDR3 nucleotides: TGTGCCAGTAGGGACAGGGGCGGGGAGACCCAGTACTTC.

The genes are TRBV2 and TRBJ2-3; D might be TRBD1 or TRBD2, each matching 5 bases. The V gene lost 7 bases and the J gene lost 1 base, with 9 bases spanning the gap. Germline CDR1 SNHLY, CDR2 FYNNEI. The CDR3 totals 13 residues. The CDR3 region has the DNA TGTGCCAGCATGGGGGTGGGCACAGATACGCAGTATTTT. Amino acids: CASMGVGTDTQYF.

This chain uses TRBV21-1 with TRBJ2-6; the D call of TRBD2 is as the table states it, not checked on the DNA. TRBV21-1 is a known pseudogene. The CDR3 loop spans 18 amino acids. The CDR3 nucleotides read TGTGCCAGCAGCAAAGTTCGGGGGGCAGGCTCTGGGGCCAACGTCCTGACTTTC. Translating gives CASSKVRGAGSGANVLTF.

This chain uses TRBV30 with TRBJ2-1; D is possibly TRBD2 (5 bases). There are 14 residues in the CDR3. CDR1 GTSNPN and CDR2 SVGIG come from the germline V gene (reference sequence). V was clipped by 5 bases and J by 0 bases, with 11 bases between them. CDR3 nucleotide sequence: TGTGCCTGGGGCTTGGGGAGCTCCTACAATGAGCAGTTCTTC. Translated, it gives CAWGLGSSYNEQFF.

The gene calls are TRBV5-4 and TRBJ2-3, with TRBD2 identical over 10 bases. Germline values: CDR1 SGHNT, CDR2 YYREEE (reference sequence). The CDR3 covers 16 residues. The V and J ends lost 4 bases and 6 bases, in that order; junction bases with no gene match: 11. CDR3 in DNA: TGTGCCAGCAGCATAACTGGAGCGGGGGGGCTGGATACGCAGTATTTT. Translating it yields CASSITGAGGLDTQYF.

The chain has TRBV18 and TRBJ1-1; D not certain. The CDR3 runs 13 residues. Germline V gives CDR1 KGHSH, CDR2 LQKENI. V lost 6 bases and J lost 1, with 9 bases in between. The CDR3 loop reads CASSPEANTEAFF. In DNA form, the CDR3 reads TGTGCCAGCTCTCCAGAAGCGAACACTGAAGCTTTCTTT.

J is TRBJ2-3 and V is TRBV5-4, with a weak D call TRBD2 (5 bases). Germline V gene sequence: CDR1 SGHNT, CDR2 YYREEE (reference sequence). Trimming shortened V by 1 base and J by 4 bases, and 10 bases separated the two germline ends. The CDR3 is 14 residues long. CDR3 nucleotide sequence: TGTGCCAGCAGCTTGACTAGTCTGGCAGATACGCAGTATTTT. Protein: CASSLTSLADTQYF.

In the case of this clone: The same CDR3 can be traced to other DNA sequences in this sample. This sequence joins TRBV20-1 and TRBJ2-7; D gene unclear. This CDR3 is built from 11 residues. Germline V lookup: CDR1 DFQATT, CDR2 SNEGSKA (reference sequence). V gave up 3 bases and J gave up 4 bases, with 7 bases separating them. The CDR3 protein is CSASRDYEQYF. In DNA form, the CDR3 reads TGCAGTGCTAGTCGCGATTACGAGCAGTACTTC.

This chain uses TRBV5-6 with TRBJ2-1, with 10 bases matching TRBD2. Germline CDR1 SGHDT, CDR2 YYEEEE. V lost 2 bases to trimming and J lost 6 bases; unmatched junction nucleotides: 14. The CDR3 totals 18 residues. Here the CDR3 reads CASSFLQPAQRGGNEQFF. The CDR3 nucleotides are TGTGCCAGCAGCTTCCTACAACCTGCCCAGCGGGGGGGCAATGAGCAGTTCTTC.